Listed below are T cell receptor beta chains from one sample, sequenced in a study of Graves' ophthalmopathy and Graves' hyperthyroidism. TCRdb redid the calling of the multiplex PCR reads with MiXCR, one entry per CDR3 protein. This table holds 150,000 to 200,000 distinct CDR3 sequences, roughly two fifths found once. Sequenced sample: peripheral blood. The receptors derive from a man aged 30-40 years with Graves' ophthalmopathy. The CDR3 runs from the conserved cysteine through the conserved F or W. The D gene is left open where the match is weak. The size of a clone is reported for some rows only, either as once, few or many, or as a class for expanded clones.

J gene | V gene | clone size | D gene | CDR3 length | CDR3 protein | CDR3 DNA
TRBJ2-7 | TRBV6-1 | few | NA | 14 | CASRLGHGSYEQYF | TGTGCCAGCAGGCTCGGACATGGGTCCTACGAGCAGTACTTC
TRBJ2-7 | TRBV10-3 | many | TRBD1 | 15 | CAISNSGTGGYEQYF | TGTGCCATCAGTAACTCCGGGACAGGGGGTTACGAGCAGTACTTC
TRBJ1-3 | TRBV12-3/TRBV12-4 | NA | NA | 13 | CASSTTSGNTIYF | TGTGCCAGCAGTACCACATCTGGAAACACCATATATTTT
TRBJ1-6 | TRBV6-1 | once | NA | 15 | CASSEADSYNSPLHF | TGTGCCAGCAGCGAAGCAGACAGTTATAATTCACCCCTCCACTTT
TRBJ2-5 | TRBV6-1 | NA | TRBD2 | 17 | CASSPGLAGGNQETQYF | TGTGCCAGCAGCCCCGGACTAGCGGGAGGGAACCAAGAGACCCAGTACTTC
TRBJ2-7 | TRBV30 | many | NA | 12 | CAQRGRNYEQYF | TGTGCCCAAAGGGGCAGAAACTACGAGCAGTACTTC
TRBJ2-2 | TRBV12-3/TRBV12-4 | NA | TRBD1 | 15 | CASSGQAPNTGELFF | TGTGCCAGCAGTGGACAGGCCCCGAACACCGGGGAGCTGTTTTTT
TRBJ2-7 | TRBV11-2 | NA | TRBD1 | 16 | CARSLDYGTGGREQYF | TGTGCCAGGAGCTTAGATTATGGGACAGGGGGTCGCGAGCAGTACTTC
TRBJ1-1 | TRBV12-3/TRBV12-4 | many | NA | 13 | CASSRAQNTEAFF | TGTGCCAGCAGTCGTGCCCAGAACACTGAAGCTTTCTTT
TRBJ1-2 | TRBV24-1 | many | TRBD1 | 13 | CATSTGGADGYTF | TGTGCCACCAGCACAGGGGGCGCTGATGGCTACACCTTC
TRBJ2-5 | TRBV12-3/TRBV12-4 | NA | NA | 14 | CASGLGTRAETQYF | TGTGCCAGCGGTTTAGGGACGAGGGCGGAGACCCAGTACTTC
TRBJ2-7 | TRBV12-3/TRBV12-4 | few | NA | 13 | CASSRLSSYEQYF | TGTGCCAGCAGTCGACTTAGCTCCTACGAGCAGTACTTC
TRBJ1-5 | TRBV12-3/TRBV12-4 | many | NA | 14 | CASSFSGLNQPQHF | TGTGCCAGCAGTTTTTCAGGGCTGAATCAGCCCCAGCATTTT
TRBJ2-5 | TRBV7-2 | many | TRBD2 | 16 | CASGLGSSGSGETQYF | TGTGCCAGCGGCTTAGGTTCTAGCGGGAGTGGAGAGACCCAGTACTTC
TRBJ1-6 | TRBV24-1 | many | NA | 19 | CATSEWGYGESSYNSPLHF | TGTGCCACCAGTGAGTGGGGTTACGGAGAGAGCTCCTATAATTCACCCCTCCACTTT
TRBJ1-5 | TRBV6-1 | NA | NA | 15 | CASWGDGRENQPQHF | TGTGCCAGCTGGGGCGATGGCAGGGAGAATCAGCCCCAGCATTTT
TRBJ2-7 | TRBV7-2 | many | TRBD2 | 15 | CASSRVAGSSYEQYF | TGTGCCAGCAGCCGCGTAGCGGGATCCTCCTACGAGCAGTACTTC
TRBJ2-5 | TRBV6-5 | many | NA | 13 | CASSYSARETQYF | TGTGCCAGCAGTTACTCAGCGAGGGAGACCCAGTACTTC
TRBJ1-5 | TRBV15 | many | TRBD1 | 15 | CATCYLTGGNQPQHF | TGTGCCACCTGCTACCTTACAGGGGGCAATCAGCCCCAGCATTTT
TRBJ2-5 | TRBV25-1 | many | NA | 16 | CASSDLSRDVEETQYF | TGTGCCAGCAGTGACCTAAGCCGGGACGTCGAAGAGACCCAGTACTTC
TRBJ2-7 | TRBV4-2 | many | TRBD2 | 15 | CASSQDMTSVYEQYF | TGTGCCAGCAGCCAAGATATGACTAGCGTCTACGAGCAGTACTTC
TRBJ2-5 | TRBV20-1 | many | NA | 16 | CSARGSPGPSQETQYF | TGCAGTGCTAGAGGGTCACCGGGACCCAGCCAAGAGACCCAGTACTTC
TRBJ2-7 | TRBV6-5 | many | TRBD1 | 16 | CASSYSRTGGSYEQYF | TGTGCCAGCAGTTACTCGAGGACAGGGGGCTCCTACGAGCAGTACTTC
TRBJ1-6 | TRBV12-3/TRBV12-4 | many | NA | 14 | CASSPRTVGSPLHF | TGTGCCAGCAGTCCCCGGACAGTCGGTTCACCCCTCCACTTT
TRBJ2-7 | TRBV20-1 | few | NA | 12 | CNASGGYYEQYF | TGCAATGCTAGTGGCGGTTACTACGAGCAGTACTTC
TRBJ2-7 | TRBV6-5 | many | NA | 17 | CASSSFRGRRSSYEQYF | TGTGCCAGCAGTTCCTTCCGGGGCCGAAGGAGCTCCTACGAGCAGTACTTC
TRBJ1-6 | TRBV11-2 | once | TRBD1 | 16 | CASRDPGGSYNSPLHF | TGTGCCAGCAGGGACCCAGGGGGCTCCTATAATTCACCCCTCCACTTT
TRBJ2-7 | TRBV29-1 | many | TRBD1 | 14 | CSVLPGQGLREQYF | TGCAGCGTTTTGCCGGGACAGGGACTACGCGAGCAGTACTTC
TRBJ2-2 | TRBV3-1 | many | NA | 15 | CASSQDADNTGELFF | TGTGCCAGCAGCCAAGATGCAGATAACACCGGGGAGCTGTTTTTT
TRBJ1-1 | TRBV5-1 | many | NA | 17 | CASSLVGSWEMNTEAFF | TGCGCCAGCAGCTTGGTGGGTTCATGGGAGATGAACACTGAAGCTTTCTTT
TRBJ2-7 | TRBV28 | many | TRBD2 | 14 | CASSSLRLALEQYF | TGTGCCAGCAGTTCCCTGAGACTAGCCCTCGAGCAGTACTTC
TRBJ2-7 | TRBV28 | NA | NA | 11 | CASSGESEQYF | TGTGCCAGCAGTGGTGAGTCCGAGCAGTACTTC
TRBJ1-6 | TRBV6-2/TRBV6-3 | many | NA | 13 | CASSYVGASPLHF | TGTGCCAGCAGTTACGTCGGCGCTTCACCCCTCCACTTT
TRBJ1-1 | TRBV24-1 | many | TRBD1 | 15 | CATSDGQAGNTEAFF | TGTGCCACCAGTGATGGACAGGCCGGGAACACTGAAGCTTTCTTT
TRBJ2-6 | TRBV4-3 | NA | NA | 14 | CASSQESAANVLTF | TGCGCCAGCAGCCAAGAATCTGCGGCCAACGTCCTGACTTTC
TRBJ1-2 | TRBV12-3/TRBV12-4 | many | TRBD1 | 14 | CASSTDRQGSGYTF | TGTGCCAGCAGTACCGATAGACAGGGATCTGGCTACACCTTC
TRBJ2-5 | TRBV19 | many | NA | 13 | CASSIGSEKTQYF | TGTGCCAGTAGTATTGGCAGCGAGAAGACCCAGTACTTC
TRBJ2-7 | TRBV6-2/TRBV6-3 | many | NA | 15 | CASSYGGGRLYEQYF | TGTGCCAGCAGTTATGGAGGAGGAAGGCTCTACGAGCAGTACTTC
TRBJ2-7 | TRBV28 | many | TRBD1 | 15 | CASRSTGTASYEQYF | TGTGCCAGCAGATCCACCGGGACAGCCTCCTACGAGCAGTACTTC
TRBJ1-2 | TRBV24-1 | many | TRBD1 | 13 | CATSDPGTGVLAF | TGTGCCACCAGTGACCCCGGGACAGGGGTATTGGCTTTC
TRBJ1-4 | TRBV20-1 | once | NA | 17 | CSASIRLTSPTNEKLFF | TGCAGTGCTAGTATCCGCTTGACTTCCCCAACTAATGAAAAACTGTTTTTT
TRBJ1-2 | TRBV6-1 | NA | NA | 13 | CASSEGLHYGYTF | TGTGCCAGCAGTGAGGGACTACACTATGGCTACACCTTC
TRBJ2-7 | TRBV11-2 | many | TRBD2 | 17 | CASSLGVGGRPRYEQYF | TGTGCCAGCAGCTTAGGTGTGGGAGGGCGGCCACGCTACGAGCAGTACTTC
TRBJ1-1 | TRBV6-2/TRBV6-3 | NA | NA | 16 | CASSYGRNYMNTEAFF | TGTGCCAGCAGTTACGGCCGGAATTACATGAACACTGAAGCTTTCTTT
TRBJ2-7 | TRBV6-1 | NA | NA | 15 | CASSETITLAYEQYF | TGTGCCAGCAGTGAAACCATTACCCTCGCATACGAGCAGTACTTC
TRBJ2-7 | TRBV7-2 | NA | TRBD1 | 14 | CASSLVDRGYEQYF | TGTGCCAGCAGCTTAGTGGACAGGGGGTACGAGCAGTACTTC
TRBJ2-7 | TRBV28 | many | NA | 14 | CASSSRDIYYEQYF | TGTGCCAGCAGTTCCCGGGACATTTACTACGAGCAGTACTTC
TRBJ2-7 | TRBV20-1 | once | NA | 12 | CSGITGTSPQYF | TGCAGTGGGATTACCGGGACTTCCCCACAGTACTTC
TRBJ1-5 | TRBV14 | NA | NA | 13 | CASSQDDVQPQHF | TGTGCCAGCAGCCAAGACGATGTACAGCCCCAGCATTTT
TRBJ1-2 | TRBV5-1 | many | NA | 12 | CATSGGGEGYTF | TGCGCCACCTCCGGAGGAGGGGAGGGCTACACCTTC
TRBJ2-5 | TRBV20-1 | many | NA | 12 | CSAALVGETQYF | TGCAGTGCCGCCCTGGTGGGAGAGACCCAGTACTTC
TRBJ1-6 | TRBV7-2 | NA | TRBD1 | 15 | CASSLARTGNSPLHF | TGTGCCAGCAGCTTAGCTAGGACAGGGAATTCACCCCTCCACTTT